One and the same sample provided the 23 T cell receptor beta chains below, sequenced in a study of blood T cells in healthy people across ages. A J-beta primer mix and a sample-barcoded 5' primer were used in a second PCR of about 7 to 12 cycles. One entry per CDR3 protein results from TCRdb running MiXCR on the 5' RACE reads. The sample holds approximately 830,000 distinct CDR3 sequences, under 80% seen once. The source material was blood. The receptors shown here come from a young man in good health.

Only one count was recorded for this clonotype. The CDR3 DNA follows: TGCAGCGCCACGGCCGTCACTGAAGCTTTCTTT. It translates to CSATAVTEAFF. The chain links TRBV29-1 to TRBJ1-1, with D uncertain. The germline CDR1 and CDR2 sequences are SQVTM and ANQGSEA. The germline V and J ends were trimmed by 7 bases and 4 bases, with 10 bases remaining between them. The CDR3 has 11 residues.

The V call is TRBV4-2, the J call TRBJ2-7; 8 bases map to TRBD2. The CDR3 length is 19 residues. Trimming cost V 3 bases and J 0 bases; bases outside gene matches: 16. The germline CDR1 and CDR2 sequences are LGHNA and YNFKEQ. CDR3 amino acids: CASSHGSAAGALSSYEQYF. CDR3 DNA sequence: TGTGCCAGCAGCCATGGGAGCGCAGCGGGGGCCCTAAGCTCCTACGAGCAGTACTTC.

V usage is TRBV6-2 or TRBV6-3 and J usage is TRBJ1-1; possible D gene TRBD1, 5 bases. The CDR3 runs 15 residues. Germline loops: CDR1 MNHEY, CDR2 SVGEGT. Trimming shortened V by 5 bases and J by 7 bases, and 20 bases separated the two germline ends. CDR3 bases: TGTGCCAGCAGTCACCCCGATCATAGACAGTTTGAAGCTTTCTTT. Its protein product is CASSHPDHRQFEAFF.

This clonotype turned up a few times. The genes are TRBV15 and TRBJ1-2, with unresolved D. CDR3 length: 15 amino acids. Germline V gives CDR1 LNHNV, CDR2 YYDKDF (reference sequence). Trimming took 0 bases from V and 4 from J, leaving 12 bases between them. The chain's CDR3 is CATSRDPGNPYGYTF. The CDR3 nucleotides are TGTGCCACCAGCAGAGATCCTGGGAACCCCTATGGCTACACCTTC.

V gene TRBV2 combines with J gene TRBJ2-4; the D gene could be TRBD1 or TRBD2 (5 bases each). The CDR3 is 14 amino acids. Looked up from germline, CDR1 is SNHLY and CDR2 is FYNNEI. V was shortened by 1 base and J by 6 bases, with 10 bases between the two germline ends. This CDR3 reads CASSEGGVSNIQYF. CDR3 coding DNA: TGTGCCAGCAGTGAAGGAGGGGTCTCAAACATTCAGTACTTC. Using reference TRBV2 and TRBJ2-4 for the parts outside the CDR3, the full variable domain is EPEVTQTPSHQVTQMGQEVILRCVPISNHLYFYWYRQILGQKVEFLVSFYNNEISEKSEIFDDQFSVERPDGSNFTLKIRSTKLEDSAMYFCASSEGGVSNIQYFGAGTRLSVL.

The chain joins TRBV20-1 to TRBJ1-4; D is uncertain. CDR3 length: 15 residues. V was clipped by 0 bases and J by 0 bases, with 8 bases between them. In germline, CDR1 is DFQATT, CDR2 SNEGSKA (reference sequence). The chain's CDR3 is CSARDPLSTNEKLFF. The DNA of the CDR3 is TGCAGTGCTAGAGACCCCCTTTCAACTAATGAAAAACTGTTTTTT.

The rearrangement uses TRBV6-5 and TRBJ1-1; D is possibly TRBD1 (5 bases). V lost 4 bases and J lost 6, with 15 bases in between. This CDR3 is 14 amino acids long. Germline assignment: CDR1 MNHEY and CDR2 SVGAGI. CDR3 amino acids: CASSWRGAGPEAFF. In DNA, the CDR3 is TGTGCCAGCAGTTGGAGGGGCGCTGGTCCTGAAGCTTTCTTT.

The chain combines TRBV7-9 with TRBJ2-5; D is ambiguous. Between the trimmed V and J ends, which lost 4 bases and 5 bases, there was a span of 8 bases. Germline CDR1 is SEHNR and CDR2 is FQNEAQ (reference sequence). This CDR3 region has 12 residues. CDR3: CASSSLWETQYF. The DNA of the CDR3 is TGTGCCAGCAGCTCGTTGTGGGAGACCCAGTACTTC.

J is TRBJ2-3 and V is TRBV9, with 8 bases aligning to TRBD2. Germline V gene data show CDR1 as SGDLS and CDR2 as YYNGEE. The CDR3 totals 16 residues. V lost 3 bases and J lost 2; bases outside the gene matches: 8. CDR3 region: CASSAKRGGTTDTQYF. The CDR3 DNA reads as TGTGCCAGCAGCGCTAAACGCGGGGGGACCACAGATACGCAGTATTTT.

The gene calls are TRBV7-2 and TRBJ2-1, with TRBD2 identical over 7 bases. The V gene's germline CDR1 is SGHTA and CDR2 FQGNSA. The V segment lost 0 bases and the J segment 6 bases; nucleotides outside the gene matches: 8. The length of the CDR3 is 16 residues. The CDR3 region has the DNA TGTGCCAGCAGCTTAGCGCTTGGGAGGGTTCGCAATGAGCAGTTCTTC. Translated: CASSLALGRVRNEQFF.

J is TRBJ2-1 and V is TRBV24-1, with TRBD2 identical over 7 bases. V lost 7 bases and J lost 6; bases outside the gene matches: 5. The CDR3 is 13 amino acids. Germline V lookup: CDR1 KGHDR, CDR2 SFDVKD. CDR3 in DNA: TGTGCCACCAGGTCTAGCGGTGGCAATGAGCAGTTCTTC. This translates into CATRSSGGNEQFF.

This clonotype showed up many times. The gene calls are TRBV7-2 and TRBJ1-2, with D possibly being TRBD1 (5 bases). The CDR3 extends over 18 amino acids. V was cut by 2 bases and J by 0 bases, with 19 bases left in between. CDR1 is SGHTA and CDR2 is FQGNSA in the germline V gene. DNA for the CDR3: TGTGCCAGCAGCTTAAAGGGGCCTCATCCCTACACTAACTATGGCTACACCTTC. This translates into CASSLKGPHPYTNYGYTF.

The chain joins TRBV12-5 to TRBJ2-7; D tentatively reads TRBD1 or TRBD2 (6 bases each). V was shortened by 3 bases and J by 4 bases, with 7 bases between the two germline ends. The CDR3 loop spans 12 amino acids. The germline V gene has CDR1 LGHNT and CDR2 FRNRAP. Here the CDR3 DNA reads TGTGCTAGTGGTTTAGGGGGGTACGAGCAGTACTTC. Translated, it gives CASGLGGYEQYF.

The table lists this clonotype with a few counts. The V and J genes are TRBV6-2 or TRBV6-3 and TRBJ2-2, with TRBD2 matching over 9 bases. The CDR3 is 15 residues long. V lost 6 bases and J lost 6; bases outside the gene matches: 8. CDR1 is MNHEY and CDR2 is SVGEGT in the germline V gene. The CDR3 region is CASRNSGGSAGELFF. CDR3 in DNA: TGTGCCAGCAGAAACAGCGGGGGGAGCGCCGGGGAGCTGTTTTTT.

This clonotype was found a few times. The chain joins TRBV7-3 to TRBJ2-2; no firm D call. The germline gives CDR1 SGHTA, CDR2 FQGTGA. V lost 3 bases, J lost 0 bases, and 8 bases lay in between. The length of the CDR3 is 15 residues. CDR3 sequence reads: CASSLDVTNTGELFF. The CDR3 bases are TGTGCCAGCAGCTTGGACGTTACGAACACCGGGGAGCTGTTTTTT.

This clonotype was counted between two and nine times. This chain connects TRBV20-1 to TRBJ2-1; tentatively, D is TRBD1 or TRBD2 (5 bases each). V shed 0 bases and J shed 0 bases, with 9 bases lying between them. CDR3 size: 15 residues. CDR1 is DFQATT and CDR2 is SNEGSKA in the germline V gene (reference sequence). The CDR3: CSARDLGGSYNEQFF. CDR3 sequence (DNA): TGCAGTGCTAGAGATCTTGGGGGCTCCTACAATGAGCAGTTCTTC.

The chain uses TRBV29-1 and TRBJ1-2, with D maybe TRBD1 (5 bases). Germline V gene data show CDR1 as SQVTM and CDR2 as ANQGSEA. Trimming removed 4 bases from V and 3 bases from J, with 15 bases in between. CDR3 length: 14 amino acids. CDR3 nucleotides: TGCAGCGTTGGCCGGGATCCCAGGGACTATGGCTACACCTTC. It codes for CSVGRDPRDYGYTF.

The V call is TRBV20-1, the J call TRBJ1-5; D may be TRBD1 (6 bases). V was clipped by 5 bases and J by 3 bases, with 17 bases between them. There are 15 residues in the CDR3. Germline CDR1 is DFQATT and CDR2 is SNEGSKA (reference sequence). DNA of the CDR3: TGCAGTGCTCCAATCGGAGGACAGCTCAATCAGCCCCAGCATTTT. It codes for CSAPIGGQLNQPQHF.

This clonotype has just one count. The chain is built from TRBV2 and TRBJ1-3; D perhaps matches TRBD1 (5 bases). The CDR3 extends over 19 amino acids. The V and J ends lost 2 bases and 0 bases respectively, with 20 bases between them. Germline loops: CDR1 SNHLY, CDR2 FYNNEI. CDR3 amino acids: CASSELGPGTFDSGNTIYF. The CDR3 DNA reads TGTGCCAGCAGTGAATTGGGTCCCGGGACTTTCGACTCTGGAAACACCATATATTTT.

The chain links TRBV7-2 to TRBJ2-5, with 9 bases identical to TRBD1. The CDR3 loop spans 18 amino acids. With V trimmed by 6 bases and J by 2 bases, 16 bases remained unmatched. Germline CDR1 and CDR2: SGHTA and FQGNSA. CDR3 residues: CASSSRQGGSLLQETQYF. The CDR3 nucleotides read TGTGCCAGCAGTTCCCGACAGGGGGGGTCCCTACTACAAGAGACCCAGTACTTC.

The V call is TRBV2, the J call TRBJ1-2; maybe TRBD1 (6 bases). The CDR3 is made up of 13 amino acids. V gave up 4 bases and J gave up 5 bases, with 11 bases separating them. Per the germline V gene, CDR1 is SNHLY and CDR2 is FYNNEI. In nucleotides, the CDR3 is TGTGCCAGCAGTGGGGGGCTGGAGTATGGCTACACCTTC. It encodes CASSGGLEYGYTF.

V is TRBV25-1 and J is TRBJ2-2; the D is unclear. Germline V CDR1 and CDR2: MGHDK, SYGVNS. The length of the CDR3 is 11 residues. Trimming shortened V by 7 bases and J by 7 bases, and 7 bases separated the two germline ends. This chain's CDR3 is CASTFFGELFF. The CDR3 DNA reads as TGTGCCAGCACCTTCTTCGGGGAGCTGTTTTTT.

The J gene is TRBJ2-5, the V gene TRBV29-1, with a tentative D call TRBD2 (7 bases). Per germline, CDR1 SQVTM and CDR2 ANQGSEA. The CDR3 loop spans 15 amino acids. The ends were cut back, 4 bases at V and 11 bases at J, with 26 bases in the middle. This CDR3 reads CSVALLAGGGAEQYF. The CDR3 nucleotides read TGCAGCGTTGCCTTATTAGCCGGAGGGGGGGCTGAGCAGTACTTC.